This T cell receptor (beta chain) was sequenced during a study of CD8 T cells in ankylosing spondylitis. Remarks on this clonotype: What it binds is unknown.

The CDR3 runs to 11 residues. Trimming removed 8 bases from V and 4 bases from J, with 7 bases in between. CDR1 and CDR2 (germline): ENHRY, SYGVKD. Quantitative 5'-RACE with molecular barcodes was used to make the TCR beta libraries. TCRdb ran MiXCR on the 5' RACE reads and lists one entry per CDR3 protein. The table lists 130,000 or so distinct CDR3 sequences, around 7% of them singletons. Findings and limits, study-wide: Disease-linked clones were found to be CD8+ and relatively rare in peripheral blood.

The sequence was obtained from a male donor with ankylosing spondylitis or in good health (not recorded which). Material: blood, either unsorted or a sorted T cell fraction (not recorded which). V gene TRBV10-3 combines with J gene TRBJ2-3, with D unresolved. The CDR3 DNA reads TGTGCCATCTCCGGGTCAGATACGCAGTATTTT. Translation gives CAISGSDTQYF.